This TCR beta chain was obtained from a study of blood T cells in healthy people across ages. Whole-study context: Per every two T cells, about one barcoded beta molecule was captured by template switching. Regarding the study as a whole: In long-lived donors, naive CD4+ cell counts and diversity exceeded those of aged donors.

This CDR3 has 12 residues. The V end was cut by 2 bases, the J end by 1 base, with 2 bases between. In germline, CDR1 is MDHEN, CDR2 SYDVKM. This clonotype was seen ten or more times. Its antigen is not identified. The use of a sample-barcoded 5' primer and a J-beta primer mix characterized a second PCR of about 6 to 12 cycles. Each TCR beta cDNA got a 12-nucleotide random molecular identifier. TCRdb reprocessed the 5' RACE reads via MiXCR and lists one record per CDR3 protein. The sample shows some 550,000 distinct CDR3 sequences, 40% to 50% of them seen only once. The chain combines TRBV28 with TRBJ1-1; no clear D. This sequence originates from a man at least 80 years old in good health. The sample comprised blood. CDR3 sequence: CASSLGNTEAFF. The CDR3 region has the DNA TGTGCCAGCAGTTTAGGGAACACTGAAGCTTTCTTT.